A selection of T cell receptor beta chains follows, all from one sample in a study of shared clonotypes between healthy human individuals. TCRdb's copy holds only in-frame clones and misses some; the assay was immunoSEQ multiplex PCR. The data show roughly 2,300,000 clones, less than 95% seen once. Sequencing input: naive CD4+ T cells from PBMCs. Every receptor here comes from a man aged 18 to 29 in good health. Some clones in this sample may be carry-over from other donors' samples. Each CDR3 is given with its conserved first and last residue. The D gene is left open where the match is weak. Expanded clones are given a class, and other clones once, few, many or no size at all.

clone_size: -; v_call: TRBV5-4; j_call: TRBJ2-5; d_call: TRBD2; cdr3_aa: CASSWREGLLTQYF; cdr3_nt: TGTGCCAGCAGCTGGCGGGAGGGCCTATTGACCCAGTACTTC
clone_size: -; v_call: TRBV7-2; j_call: TRBJ2-7; d_call: TRBD1; cdr3_aa: CASSWDRIYEQYF; cdr3_nt: TGTGCCAGCAGCTGGGACAGGATCTACGAGCAGTACTTC
clone_size: -; v_call: TRBV7-2; j_call: TRBJ2-5; d_call: TRBD1; cdr3_aa: CASQYRGFRRETQYF; cdr3_nt: TGTGCCAGCCAGTACAGGGGCTTTCGGAGAGAGACCCAGTACTTC
clone_size: -; v_call: TRBV6-1; j_call: TRBJ2-3; d_call: -; cdr3_aa: CASSKRARTDTQYF; cdr3_nt: TGTGCCAGCAGTAAGCGGGCCCGCACAGATACGCAGTATTTT
clone_size: -; v_call: TRBV10-2; j_call: TRBJ2-1; d_call: TRBD2; cdr3_aa: CASSTPGLAVLGYNEQFF; cdr3_nt: TGCGCCAGCAGTACCCCGGGACTAGCGGTCCTTGGATACAATGAGCAGTTCTTC
clone_size: -; v_call: TRBV5-1; j_call: TRBJ1-2; d_call: -; cdr3_aa: CASSLGQINYGYTF; cdr3_nt: TGCGCCAGCAGCCTCGGACAGATTAACTATGGCTACACCTTC
clone_size: -; v_call: TRBV28; j_call: TRBJ1-1; d_call: -; cdr3_aa: CASTRMGLNTEAFF; cdr3_nt: TGTGCCAGCACTCGAATGGGGTTGAACACTGAAGCTTTCTTT
clone_size: -; v_call: TRBV7-2; j_call: TRBJ2-7; d_call: -; cdr3_aa: CASSLSYEQYF; cdr3_nt: TGTGCCAGCAGCTTATCGTACGAGCAGTACTTC
clone_size: once; v_call: TRBV7-9; j_call: TRBJ2-4; d_call: -; cdr3_aa: CASSLQGIRNIQYF; cdr3_nt: TGTGCCAGCAGCTTACAGGGGATTCGAAACATTCAGTACTTC
clone_size: -; v_call: TRBV10-3; j_call: TRBJ2-7; d_call: TRBD1; cdr3_aa: CAIRDQQGASYEQYF; cdr3_nt: TGTGCCATCAGAGACCAGCAGGGGGCCTCCTACGAGCAGTACTTC
clone_size: -; v_call: TRBV5-1; j_call: TRBJ2-1; d_call: -; cdr3_aa: CASSSGTTNNEQFF; cdr3_nt: TGCGCCAGCAGCTCCGGGACAACCAACAATGAGCAGTTCTTC
clone_size: -; v_call: TRBV28; j_call: TRBJ1-5; d_call: -; cdr3_aa: CASSLVGDWQPQHF; cdr3_nt: TGTGCCAGCAGCCTCGTTGGGGACTGGCAGCCCCAGCATTTT
clone_size: -; v_call: TRBV5-1; j_call: TRBJ1-1; d_call: -; cdr3_aa: CASSLELFGASDITEAFF; cdr3_nt: TGCGCCAGCAGCTTGGAATTGTTTGGGGCATCCGATATAACTGAAGCTTTCTTT
clone_size: -; v_call: TRBV5-1; j_call: TRBJ2-5; d_call: -; cdr3_aa: CASSLVSGVETQYF; cdr3_nt: TGCGCCAGCAGCTTGGTGTCAGGGGTAGAGACCCAGTACTTC
clone_size: -; v_call: TRBV5-4; j_call: TRBJ2-5; d_call: TRBD1; cdr3_aa: CASSSRDRDPPAQYF; cdr3_nt: TGTGCCAGCAGCTCCCGGGACAGGGATCCCCCGGCCCAGTACTTC
clone_size: -; v_call: TRBV11-2; j_call: TRBJ1-2; d_call: -; cdr3_aa: CASSTPNGNYGYTF; cdr3_nt: TGTGCCAGCAGCACCCCGAACGGGAACTATGGCTACACCTTC
clone_size: once; v_call: TRBV15; j_call: TRBJ1-3; d_call: -; cdr3_aa: CATSRVRKSGNTIYF; cdr3_nt: TGTGCCACCAGCAGAGTAAGGAAATCTGGAAACACCATATATTTT
clone_size: -; v_call: TRBV18; j_call: TRBJ2-7; d_call: TRBD1; cdr3_aa: CASSPGPGQTSYEQYF; cdr3_nt: TGTGCCAGCTCACCCGGACCGGGACAGACCTCCTACGAGCAGTACTTC
clone_size: -; v_call: TRBV28; j_call: TRBJ2-1; d_call: -; cdr3_aa: CASRPTWTVYYNEQFF; cdr3_nt: TGTGCCAGCAGACCTACCTGGACAGTTTACTACAATGAGCAGTTCTTC
clone_size: -; v_call: TRBV9; j_call: TRBJ2-1; d_call: TRBD1; cdr3_aa: CASSEGQSSYNEQFF; cdr3_nt: TGTGCCAGCAGCGAGGGACAGAGCTCCTACAATGAGCAGTTCTTC
clone_size: -; v_call: TRBV6-5; j_call: TRBJ2-7; d_call: -; cdr3_aa: CASSASRVSYEQYF; cdr3_nt: TGTGCCAGCAGCGCCTCGCGCGTCTCCTACGAGCAGTACTTC
clone_size: -; v_call: TRBV4-1; j_call: TRBJ2-7; d_call: -; cdr3_aa: CASSQILAEAGLPPYEQYF; cdr3_nt: TGCGCCAGCAGCCAAATCCTCGCGGAAGCAGGGTTGCCCCCCTACGAGCAGTACTTC
clone_size: -; v_call: TRBV28; j_call: TRBJ1-4; d_call: -; cdr3_aa: CASSLGGGEKLFF; cdr3_nt: TGTGCCTCCTCCCTGGGGGGAGGGGAAAAACTGTTTTTT
clone_size: -; v_call: TRBV18; j_call: TRBJ2-7; d_call: TRBD1; cdr3_aa: CASSPGAGQGAYEQYF; cdr3_nt: TGTGCCAGCTCTCCCGGGGCCGGACAGGGGGCCTACGAGCAGTACTTC
clone_size: -; v_call: TRBV5-1; j_call: TRBJ2-7; d_call: TRBD2; cdr3_aa: CASSGTSVGEQYF; cdr3_nt: TGCGCCAGCTCAGGGACTAGCGTGGGGGAGCAGTACTTC
clone_size: once; v_call: TRBV7-9; j_call: TRBJ2-7; d_call: -; cdr3_aa: CASKRGTGPYEQYF; cdr3_nt: TGTGCCAGCAAGCGGGGGACAGGACCGTACGAGCAGTACTTC
clone_size: -; v_call: TRBV11-3; j_call: TRBJ2-3; d_call: -; cdr3_aa: CASSYRQYTGDTQYF; cdr3_nt: TGTGCCAGCAGCTACAGACAGTACACCGGGGATACGCAGTATTTT
clone_size: -; v_call: TRBV19; j_call: TRBJ2-2; d_call: TRBD2; cdr3_aa: CASSVPLAGTGELFF; cdr3_nt: TGTGCCAGTAGTGTACCCCTAGCGGGGACCGGGGAGCTGTTTTTT
clone_size: -; v_call: TRBV29-1; j_call: TRBJ1-1; d_call: -; cdr3_aa: CSVVKNTEAFF; cdr3_nt: TGCAGCGTTGTAAAGAACACTGAAGCTTTCTTT
clone_size: -; v_call: TRBV7-9; j_call: TRBJ2-7; d_call: TRBD1; cdr3_aa: CASSPSDRGYEQYF; cdr3_nt: TGTGCCAGCAGCCCATCGGACAGGGGGTACGAGCAGTACTTC
clone_size: -; v_call: TRBV15; j_call: TRBJ2-5; d_call: -; cdr3_aa: CATSRDPHPKETQYF; cdr3_nt: TGTGCCACCAGCAGAGATCCACACCCAAAAGAGACCCAGTACTTC
clone_size: -; v_call: TRBV18; j_call: TRBJ1-2; d_call: -; cdr3_aa: CASSPPIRPHSNYGYTF; cdr3_nt: TGTGCCAGCTCACCACCTATCAGGCCCCACTCTAACTATGGCTACACCTTC